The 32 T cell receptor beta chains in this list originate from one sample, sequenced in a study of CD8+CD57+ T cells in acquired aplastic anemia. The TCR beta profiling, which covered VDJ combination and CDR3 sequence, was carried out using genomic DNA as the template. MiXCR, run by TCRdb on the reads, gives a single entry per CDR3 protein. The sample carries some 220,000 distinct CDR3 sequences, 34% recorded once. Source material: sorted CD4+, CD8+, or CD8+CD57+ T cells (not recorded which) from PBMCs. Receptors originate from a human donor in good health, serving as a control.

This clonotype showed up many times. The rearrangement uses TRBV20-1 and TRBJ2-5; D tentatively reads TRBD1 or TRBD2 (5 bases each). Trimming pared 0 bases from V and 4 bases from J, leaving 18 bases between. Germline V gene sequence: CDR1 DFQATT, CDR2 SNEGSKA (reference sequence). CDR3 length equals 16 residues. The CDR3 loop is CSAREPLRAGLETQYF. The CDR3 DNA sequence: TGCAGTGCTAGAGAACCCCTGAGGGCAGGGCTAGAGACCCAGTACTTC.

In nucleotides, the CDR3 is TGTGCCAGTAATGAGGGGACAGGGCACACTGAAGCTTTCTTT. It yields the protein CASNEGTGHTEAFF. This sequence joins TRBV19 and TRBJ1-1; TRBD1 agrees at 9 bases. Germline CDR1 LNHDA, CDR2 SQIVND (reference sequence). The trim removed 7 bases at V and 3 bases at J, leaving 6 bases unmatched. CDR3 length: 14 residues.

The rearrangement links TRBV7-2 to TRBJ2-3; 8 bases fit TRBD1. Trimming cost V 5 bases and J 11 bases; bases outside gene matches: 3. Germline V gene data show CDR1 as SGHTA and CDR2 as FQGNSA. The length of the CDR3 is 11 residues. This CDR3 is CASSIGTGQYF. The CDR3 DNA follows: TGTGCCAGCAGCATAGGGACAGGGCAGTATTTT. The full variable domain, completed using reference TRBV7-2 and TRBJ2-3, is GAGVSQSPSNKVTEKGKDVELRCDPISGHTALYWYRQSLGQGLEFLIYFQGNSAPDKSGLPSDRFSAERTGGSVSTLTIQRTQQEDSAVYLCASSIGTGQYFGPGTRLTVL.

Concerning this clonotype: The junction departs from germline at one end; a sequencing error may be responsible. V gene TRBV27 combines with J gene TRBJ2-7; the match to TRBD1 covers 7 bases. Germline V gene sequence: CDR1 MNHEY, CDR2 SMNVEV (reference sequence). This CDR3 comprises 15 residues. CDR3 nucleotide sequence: TGTGCCAGCAGTTCGCGTTGGGACAGCTCCGACGAGCAGTACTTC. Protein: CASSSRWDSSDEQYF.

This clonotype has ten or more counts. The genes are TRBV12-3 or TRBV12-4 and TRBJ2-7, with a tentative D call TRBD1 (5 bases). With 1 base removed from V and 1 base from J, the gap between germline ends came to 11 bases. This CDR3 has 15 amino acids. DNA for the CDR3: TGTGCCAGCAGTTTAGGGGGCGTGAGGTCCTACGAGCAGTACTTC. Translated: CASSLGGVRSYEQYF.

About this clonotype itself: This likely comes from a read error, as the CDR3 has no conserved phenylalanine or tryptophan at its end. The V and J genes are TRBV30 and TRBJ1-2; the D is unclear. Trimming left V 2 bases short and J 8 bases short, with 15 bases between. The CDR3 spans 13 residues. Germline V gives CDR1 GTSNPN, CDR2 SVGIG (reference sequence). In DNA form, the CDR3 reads TGTGCCTGGAGTAAGACGGATCCGGGAGGCTACACCTCC. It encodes CAWSKTDPGGYTS.

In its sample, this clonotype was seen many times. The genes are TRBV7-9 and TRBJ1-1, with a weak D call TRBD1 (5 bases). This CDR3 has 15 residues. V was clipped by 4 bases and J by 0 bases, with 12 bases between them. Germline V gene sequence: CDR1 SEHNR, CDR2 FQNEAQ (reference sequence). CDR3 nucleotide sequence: TGTGCCAGCAGCTCCAGGGCACAAATGAACACTGAAGCTTTCTTT. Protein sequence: CASSSRAQMNTEAFF.

CDR3 amino acids: CASSSPPGADGTGELFF. The CDR3 DNA is TGTGCCAGTAGTTCCCCCCCGGGGGCTGATGGCACCGGGGAGCTGTTTTTT. The chain links TRBV19 to TRBJ2-2, with D perhaps assigned TRBD1 or TRBD2 (6 bases each). The CDR3 length is 17 residues. Germline lookup yields CDR1 LNHDA and CDR2 SQIVND (reference sequence). Trimming removed 5 bases from V and 4 bases from J, with 20 bases in between.

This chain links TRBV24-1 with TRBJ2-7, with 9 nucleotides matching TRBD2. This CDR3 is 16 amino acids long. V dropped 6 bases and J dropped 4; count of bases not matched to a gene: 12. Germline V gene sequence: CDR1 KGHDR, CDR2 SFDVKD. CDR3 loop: CATSKGLAGSFYEQYF. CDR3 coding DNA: TGTGCCACCAGTAAAGGCCTAGCGGGATCTTTTTACGAGCAGTACTTC.

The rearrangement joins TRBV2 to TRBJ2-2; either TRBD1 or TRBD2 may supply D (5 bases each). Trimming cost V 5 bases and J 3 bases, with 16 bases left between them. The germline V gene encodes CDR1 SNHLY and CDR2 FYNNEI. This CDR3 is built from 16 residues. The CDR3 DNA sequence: TGTGCCAGCAGTACCCCGGGGCTAGCTTACACCGGGGAGCTGTTTTTT. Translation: CASSTPGLAYTGELFF.

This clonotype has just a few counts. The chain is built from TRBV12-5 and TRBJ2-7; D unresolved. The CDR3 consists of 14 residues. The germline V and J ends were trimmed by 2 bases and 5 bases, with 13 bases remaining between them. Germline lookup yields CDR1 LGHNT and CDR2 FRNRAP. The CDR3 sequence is CASGLSSLLHEQYF. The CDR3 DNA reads TGTGCTAGTGGTTTGAGTTCCCTCCTTCACGAGCAGTACTTC.

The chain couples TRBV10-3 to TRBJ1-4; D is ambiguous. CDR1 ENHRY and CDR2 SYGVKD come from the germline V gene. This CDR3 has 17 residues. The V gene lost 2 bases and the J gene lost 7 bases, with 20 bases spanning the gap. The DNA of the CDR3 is TGTGCCATCAGTGAGCCCCGCCCCGGAGGGTTAGGTGAAAAACTGTTTTTT. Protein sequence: CAISEPRPGGLGEKLFF.

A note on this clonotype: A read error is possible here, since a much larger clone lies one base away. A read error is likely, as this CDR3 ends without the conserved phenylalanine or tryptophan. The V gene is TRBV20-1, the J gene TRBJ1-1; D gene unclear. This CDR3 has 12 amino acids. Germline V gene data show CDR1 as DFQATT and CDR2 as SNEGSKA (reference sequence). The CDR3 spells CTAQPLNTEAFL. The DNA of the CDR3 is TGTACAGCTCAACCTTTGAACACTGAAGCTTTCCTT.

CDR3 sequence (DNA): TGTGCCTGGGGAAATAGCGGGTTGGTCGCCGGGGAGCTGTTTTTT. It encodes CAWGNSGLVAGELFF. The chain is built from TRBV30 and TRBJ2-2, with 7 nucleotides matching TRBD2. Trimming took 5 bases from V and 6 from J; bases not matched to a gene: 12. CDR3 length: 15 amino acids. Germline-derived CDR1 and CDR2 are GTSNPN and SVGIG (reference sequence). The complete variable domain, with remaining parts taken from reference TRBV30 and TRBJ2-2, reads SQTIHQWPATLVQPVGSPLSLECTVEGTSNPNLYWYRQAAGRGLQLLFYSVGIGQISSEVPQNLSASRPQDRQFILSSKKLLLSDSGFYLCAWGNSGLVAGELFFGEGSRLTVL.

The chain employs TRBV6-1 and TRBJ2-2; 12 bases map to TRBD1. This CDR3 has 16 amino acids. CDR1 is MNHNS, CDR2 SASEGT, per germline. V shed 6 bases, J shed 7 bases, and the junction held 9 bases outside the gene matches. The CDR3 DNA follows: TGTGCCAGCAGCGACCGGGACAGGGGGCATCGCGGGGAGCTGTTTTTT. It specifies CASSDRDRGHRGELFF.

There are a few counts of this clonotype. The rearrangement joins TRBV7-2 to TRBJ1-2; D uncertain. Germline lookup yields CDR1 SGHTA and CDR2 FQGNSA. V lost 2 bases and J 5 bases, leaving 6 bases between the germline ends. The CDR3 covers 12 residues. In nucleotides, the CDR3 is TGTGCCAGCAGCTTACGGGGTTATGGCTACACCTTC. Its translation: CASSLRGYGYTF. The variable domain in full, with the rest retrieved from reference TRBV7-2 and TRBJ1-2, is GAGVSQSPSNKVTEKGKDVELRCDPISGHTALYWYRQSLGQGLEFLIYFQGNSAPDKSGLPSDRFSAERTGGSVSTLTIQRTQQEDSAVYLCASSLRGYGYTFGSGTRLTVV.

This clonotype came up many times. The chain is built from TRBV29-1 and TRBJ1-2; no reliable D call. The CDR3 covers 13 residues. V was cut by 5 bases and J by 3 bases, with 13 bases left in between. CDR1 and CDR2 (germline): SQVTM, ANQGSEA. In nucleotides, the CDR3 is TGCAGCGTTCGTTCGCTCGGGGACTATGGCTACACCTTC. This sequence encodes CSVRSLGDYGYTF.

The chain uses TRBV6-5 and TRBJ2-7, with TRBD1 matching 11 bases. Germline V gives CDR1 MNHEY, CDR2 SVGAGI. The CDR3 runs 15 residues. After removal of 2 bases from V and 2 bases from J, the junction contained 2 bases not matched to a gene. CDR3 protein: CASSYPGQGAYEQYF. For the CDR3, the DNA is TGTGCCAGCAGTTACCCGGGACAGGGGGCCTACGAGCAGTACTTC.

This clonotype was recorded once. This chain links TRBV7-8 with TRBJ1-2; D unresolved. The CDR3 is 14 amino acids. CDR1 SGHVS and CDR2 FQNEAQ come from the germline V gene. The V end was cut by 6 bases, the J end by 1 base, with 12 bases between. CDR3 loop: CASSSRGINYGYTF. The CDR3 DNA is TGTGCCAGCAGTTCCCGGGGTATTAACTATGGCTACACCTTC.

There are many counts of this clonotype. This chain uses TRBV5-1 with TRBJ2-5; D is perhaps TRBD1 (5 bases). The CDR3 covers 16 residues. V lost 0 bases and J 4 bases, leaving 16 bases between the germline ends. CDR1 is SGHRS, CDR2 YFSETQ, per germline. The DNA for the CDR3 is TGCGCCAGCAGCTTGGTTGGGGCAGGGTCAGTAGAGACCCAGTACTTC. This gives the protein CASSLVGAGSVETQYF. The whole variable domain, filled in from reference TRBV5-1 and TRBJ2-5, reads KAGVTQTPRYLIKTRGQQVTLSCSPISGHRSVSWYQQTPGQGLQFLFEYFSETQRNKGNFPGRFSGRQFSNSRSEMNVSTLELGDSALYLCASSLVGAGSVETQYFGPGTRLLVL.

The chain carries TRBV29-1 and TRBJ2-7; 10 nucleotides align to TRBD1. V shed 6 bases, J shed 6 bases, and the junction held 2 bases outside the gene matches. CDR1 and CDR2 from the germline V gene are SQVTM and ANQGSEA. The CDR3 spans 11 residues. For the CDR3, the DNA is TGCAGCGTCAGGACAGGGGGCGAGCAGTACTTC. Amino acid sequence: CSVRTGGEQYF.

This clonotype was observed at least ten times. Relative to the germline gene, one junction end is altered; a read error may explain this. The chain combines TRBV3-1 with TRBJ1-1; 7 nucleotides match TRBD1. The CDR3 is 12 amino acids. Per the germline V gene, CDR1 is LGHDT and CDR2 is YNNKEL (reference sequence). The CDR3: CASSQTGTAPIF. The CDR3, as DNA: TGTGCCAGCAGCCAGACGGGGACAGCGCCCATCTTT.

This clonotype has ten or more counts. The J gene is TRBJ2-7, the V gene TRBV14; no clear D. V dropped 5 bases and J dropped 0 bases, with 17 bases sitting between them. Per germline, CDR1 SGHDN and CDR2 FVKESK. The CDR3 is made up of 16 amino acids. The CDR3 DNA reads TGTGCCAGCAGCGTTCTCTACAAAAGCCGCTCCTACGAGCAGTACTTC. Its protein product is CASSVLYKSRSYEQYF.

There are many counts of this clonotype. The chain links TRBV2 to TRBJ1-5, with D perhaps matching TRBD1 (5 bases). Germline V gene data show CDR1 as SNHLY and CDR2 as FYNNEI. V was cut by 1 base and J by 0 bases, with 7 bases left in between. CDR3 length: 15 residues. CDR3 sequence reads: CASSEGGYSNQPQHF. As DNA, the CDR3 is TGTGCCAGCAGTGAAGGGGGGTATAGCAATCAGCCCCAGCATTTT.

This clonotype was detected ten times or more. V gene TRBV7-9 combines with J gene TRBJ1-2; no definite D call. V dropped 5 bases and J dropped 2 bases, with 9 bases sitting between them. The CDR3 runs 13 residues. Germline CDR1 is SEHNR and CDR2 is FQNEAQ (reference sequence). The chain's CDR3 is CASSADANYGYTF. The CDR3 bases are TGTGCCAGCAGCGCGGACGCGAACTATGGCTACACCTTC.

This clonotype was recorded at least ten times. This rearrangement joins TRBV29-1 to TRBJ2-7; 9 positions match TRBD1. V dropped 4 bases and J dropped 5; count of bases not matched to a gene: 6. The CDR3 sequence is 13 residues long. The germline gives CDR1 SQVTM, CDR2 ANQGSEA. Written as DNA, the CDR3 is TGCAGCGTTGTGACAGGGGGTGTCCACGAGCAGTACTTC. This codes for CSVVTGGVHEQYF.

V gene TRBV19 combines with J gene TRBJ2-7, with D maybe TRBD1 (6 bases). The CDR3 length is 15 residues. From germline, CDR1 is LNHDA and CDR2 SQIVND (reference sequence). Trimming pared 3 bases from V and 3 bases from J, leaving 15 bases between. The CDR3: CASSIWGQAIYEQYF. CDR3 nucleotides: TGTGCCAGTAGTATTTGGGGGCAGGCGATCTACGAGCAGTACTTC.

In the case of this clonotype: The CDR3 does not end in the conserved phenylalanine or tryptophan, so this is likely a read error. The CDR3 DNA reads TGTGCCAGCAGCCAACGGACAGACTACGAGCAGTACCTC. Encoded protein: CASSQRTDYEQYL. This rearrangement joins TRBV7-2 to TRBJ2-7, with a weak D call TRBD1 (6 bases). Trimming removed 5 bases from V and 3 bases from J, with 11 bases in between. The CDR3 extends over 13 amino acids. From germline, CDR1 is SGHTA and CDR2 FQGNSA.

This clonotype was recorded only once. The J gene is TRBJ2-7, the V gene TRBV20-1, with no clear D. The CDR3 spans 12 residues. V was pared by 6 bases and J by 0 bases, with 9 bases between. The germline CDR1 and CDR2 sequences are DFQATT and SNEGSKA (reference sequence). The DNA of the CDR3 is TGCAGTGCGGGCGGCTACTCCTACGAGCAGTACTTC. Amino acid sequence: CSAGGYSYEQYF.

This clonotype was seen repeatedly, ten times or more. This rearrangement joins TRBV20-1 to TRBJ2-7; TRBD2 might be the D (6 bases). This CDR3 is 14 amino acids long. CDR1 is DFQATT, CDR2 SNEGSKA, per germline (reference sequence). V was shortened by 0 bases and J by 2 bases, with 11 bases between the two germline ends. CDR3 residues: CSARDLARTYEQYF. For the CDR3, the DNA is TGCAGTGCTAGAGACCTAGCGAGAACCTACGAGCAGTACTTC.

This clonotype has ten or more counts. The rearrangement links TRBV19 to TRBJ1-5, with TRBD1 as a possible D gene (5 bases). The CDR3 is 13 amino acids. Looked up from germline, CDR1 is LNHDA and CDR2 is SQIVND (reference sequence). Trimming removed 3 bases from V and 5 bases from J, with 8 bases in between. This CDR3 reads CASSIGGDQPQHF. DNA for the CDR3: TGTGCCAGTAGTATTGGGGGAGATCAGCCCCAGCATTTT.

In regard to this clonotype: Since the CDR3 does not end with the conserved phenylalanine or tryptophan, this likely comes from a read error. As DNA, the CDR3 is TGTGCCAGCAGCTTAGAAAGCGACAGGGGCGAGCAGTACCTC. This codes for CASSLESDRGEQYL. The gene calls are TRBV2 and TRBJ2-7; TRBD1 matches at 8 bases. There are 14 residues in the CDR3. Trimming at V came to 6 bases and at J to 6 bases, leaving 10 bases not matched to a gene. The germline gives CDR1 SNHLY, CDR2 FYNNEI.